One T cell receptor (beta chain) is described in this entry. As yet, its antigen is unknown. This sample is drawn from a study of shared clonotypes between healthy human individuals. On the study more broadly: Researchers assigned three CD4 naive, three CD4 memory, two CD8 naive and one CD8 memory plate to each donor. General study findings and limits: Sorted-subset sequencing, rarefaction showed, was incomplete despite large depth.

Terminally differentiated effector memory CD45RA+ cells were left out of the naive CD8 fraction, which was CD45RO-negative and positively selected for CCR7. Caucasian adults living in Nashville, Tennessee, provided all samples. Assay: immunoSEQ multiplex PCR; the TCRdb copy retains only in-frame clones and omits some. Of over 750,000 clones in the sample, approximately 97% are singletons; the top ten hold around 0.25%. This CDR3 has 16 amino acids. Germline V CDR1 and CDR2: MNHNS, SASEGT. J gave up 6 bases and V 2 bases, and 13 bases lay outside the gene matches. The receptor was isolated from a man between 25 and 39 years old in good health. The sequenced sample consisted of naive CD8+ T cells sorted from blood. This chain connects TRBV6-1 to TRBJ2-7, with 7 bases that match TRBD2. The CDR3 loop reads CASSEIGGTMAAEQYF. The CDR3 region has the DNA TGTGCCAGCAGTGAAATTGGGGGGACTATGGCGGCCGAGCAGTACTTC.